The entry that follows covers one TCR beta chain sequence. This sample stems from a study of T cell changes during pregnancy in multiple sclerosis. Trimming cost V 2 bases and J 5 bases; bases outside gene matches: 5. Germline CDR1 and CDR2: SGHTA and FQGTGA. CDR3 length: 15 amino acids. Sequencing used immunoSEQ multiplex PCR; TCRdb keeps in-frame clones, though not all of them. The sample holds 65,000 to 85,000 clones; just over 90% are singletons and the top ten take almost 1.5%. The rearrangement joins TRBV7-3 to TRBJ2-1; 8 bases align to TRBD1. Specimen: peripheral blood, collected after pregnancy. This receptor was obtained from a female donor with multiple sclerosis, enrolled in a pregnancy study. CDR3 region: CASSLRQGSNNEQFF. CDR3 bases: TGTGCCAGCAGCTTACGACAGGGGAGTAACAATGAGCAGTTCTTC.